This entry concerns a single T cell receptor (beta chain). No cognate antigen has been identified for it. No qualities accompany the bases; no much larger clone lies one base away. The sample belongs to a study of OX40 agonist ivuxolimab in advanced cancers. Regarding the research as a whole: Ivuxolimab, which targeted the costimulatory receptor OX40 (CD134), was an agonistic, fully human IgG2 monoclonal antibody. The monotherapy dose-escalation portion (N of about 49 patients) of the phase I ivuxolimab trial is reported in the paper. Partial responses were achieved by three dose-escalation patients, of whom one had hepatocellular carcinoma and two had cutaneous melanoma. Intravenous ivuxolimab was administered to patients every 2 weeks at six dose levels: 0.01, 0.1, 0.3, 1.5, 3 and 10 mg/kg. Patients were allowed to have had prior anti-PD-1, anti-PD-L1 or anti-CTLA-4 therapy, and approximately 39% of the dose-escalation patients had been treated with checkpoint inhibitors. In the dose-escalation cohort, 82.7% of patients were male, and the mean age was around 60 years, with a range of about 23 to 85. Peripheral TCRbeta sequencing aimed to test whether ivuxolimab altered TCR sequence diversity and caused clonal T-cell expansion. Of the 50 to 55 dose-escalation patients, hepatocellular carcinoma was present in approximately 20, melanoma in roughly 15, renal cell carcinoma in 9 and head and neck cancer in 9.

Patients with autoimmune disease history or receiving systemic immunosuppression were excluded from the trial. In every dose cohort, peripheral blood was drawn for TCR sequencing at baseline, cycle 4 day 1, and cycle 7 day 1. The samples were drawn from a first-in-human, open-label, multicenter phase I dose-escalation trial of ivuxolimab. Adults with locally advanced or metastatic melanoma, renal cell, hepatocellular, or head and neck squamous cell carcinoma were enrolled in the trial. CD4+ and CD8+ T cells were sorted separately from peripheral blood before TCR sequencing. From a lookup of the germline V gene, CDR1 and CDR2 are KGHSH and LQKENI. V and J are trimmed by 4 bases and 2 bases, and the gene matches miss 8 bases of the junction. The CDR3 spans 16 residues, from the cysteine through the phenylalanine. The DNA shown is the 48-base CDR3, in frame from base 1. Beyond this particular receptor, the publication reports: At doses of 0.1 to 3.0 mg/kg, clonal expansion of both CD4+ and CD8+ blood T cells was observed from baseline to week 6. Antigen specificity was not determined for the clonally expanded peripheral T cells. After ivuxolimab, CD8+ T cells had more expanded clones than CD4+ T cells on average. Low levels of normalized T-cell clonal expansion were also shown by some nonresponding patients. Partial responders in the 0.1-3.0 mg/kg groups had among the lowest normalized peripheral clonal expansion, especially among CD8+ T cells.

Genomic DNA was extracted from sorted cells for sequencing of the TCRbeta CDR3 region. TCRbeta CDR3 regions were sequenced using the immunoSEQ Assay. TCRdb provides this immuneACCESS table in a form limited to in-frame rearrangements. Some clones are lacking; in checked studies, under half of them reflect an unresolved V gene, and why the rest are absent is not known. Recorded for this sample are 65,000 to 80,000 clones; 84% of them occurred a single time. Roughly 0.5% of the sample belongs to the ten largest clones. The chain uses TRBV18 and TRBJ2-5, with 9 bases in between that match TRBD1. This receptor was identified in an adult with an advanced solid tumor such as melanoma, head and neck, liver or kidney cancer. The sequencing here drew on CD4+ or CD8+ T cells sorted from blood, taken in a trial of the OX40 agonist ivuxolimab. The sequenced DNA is TGTGCCAGCTCACAAGCCGGCGGGACAGGGCAAGAGACCCAGTACTTC. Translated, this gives CASSQAGGTGQETQYF.